The entry below gives a single T cell receptor (beta chain) sequence along with its context. Antigen specificity is unknown. This sample was included in a study of CD8+CD57+ T cells in acquired aplastic anemia. Study as a whole: 3.2 ug was the average amount of DNA from sorted CD4+ and CD8+ cells. Study-level results: Patients versus controls showed no significant CD8+ Simpson's diversity difference.

Genomic DNA, the template, was used for profiling of the TCR beta VDJ and CDR3. TCRdb ran MiXCR on the reads and lists one entry per CDR3 protein. The table lists 210,000 or so distinct CDR3 sequences, roughly 50% of them singletons, with nearly 20% in the top ten. Trimming removed 5 bases from V and 5 bases from J; junction bases left unmatched: 17. Germline loops: CDR1 SGHAT, CDR2 FQNNGV. This CDR3 comprises 18 residues. By flow cytometry, patients selected for sequencing had shown an expansion of CD8+CD57+ cells. Severe acquired aplastic anemia affected all patients. At blood sampling, none of the patients had yet received therapy.

Sequenced sample: sorted CD4+, CD8+, or CD8+CD57+ T cells (not recorded which) from PBMCs. The receptor was isolated from a human donor with aplastic anemia. The chain is built from TRBV11-2 and TRBJ2-2, with 7 bases matching TRBD1. This CDR3 reads CASSLGQATNEQTGELFF. CDR3 bases: TGTGCCAGCAGCCTCGGACAGGCAACTAATGAACAGACCGGGGAGCTGTTTTTT.